This T cell receptor beta chain was sequenced for a study of monozygotic twins with inflammatory bowel disease. UMIs were attached via template switching, each with a 6-nucleotide sample barcode. TCRdb reworked the 5' RACE reads into one entry per CDR3 protein, no DNA. Here the sample table reports 160,000 or so distinct CDR3 sequences. Points on this clonotype: Its antigen is currently unknown.

Study-level findings and limits: Fewer shared clonotypes with others were found in IBD patients than in healthy twins, especially with disease activity.

Sequenced sample: blood. This receptor was taken from a human donor with ulcerative colitis or Crohn's disease, or a healthy co-twin of an affected twin (not recorded which).

The CDR3 loop reads CASSPRTGTMNTEAFF. J is TRBJ1-1 and V is TRBV14; checking the TCRdb D call of TRBD1 is not possible without DNA. CDR3 size: 16 residues. Germline assignment: CDR1 SGHDN and CDR2 FVKESK.